One and the same sample provided the 25 T cell receptor beta chains below, sequenced in a study of response to subunit inactivated influenza vaccine. TCRdb analysed the RT-PCR reads with MiXCR anew, one entry per CDR3 protein. Among fewer than 600,000 distinct CDR3 sequences listed, approximately 7.8% were seen once. This specimen consisted of PBMCs from blood, obtained roughly 24 months after vaccination. Receptors were obtained from a man in his fifties or sixties who received an inactivated influenza vaccine.

A few counts support this clonotype. The rearrangement uses TRBV5-5 and TRBJ2-2; possible D gene TRBD1, 5 bases. Germline CDR1 reads SGHKS; CDR2 reads YYEKEE (reference sequence). This CDR3 has 15 amino acids. The V end lost 1 base, the J end lost 4 bases, and 11 bases lay between the germline ends. CDR3 coding DNA: TGTGCCAGCAGCTTGCAGCAGGGTCGCACCGGGGAGCTGTTTTTT. Translated: CASSLQQGRTGELFF.

Here the CDR3 reads CASSAVSQMYEQYF. DNA for the CDR3: TGTGCCAGCAGTGCGGTAAGCCAGATGTACGAGCAGTACTTC. The chain uses TRBV28 and TRBJ2-7, with D unresolved. V was trimmed by 5 bases and J by 4 bases, leaving 15 bases between them. Germline values: CDR1 MDHEN, CDR2 SYDVKM. The CDR3 extends over 14 amino acids.

The V and J genes are TRBV10-3 and TRBJ2-7; D not resolved. The V and J ends lost 0 bases and 5 bases respectively, with 2 bases between them. The CDR3 is 11 residues long. CDR1 is ENHRY and CDR2 is SYGVKD in the germline V gene. The CDR3 sequence: CAISESHEQYF. DNA of the CDR3: TGTGCCATCAGTGAGTCCCACGAGCAGTACTTC.

This chain uses TRBV20-1 with TRBJ2-1; 12 nucleotides line up with TRBD2. V dropped 3 bases and J dropped 10; count of bases not matched to a gene: 7. The CDR3 has 14 residues. Germline CDR1 is DFQATT and CDR2 is SNEGSKA (reference sequence). For the CDR3, the DNA is TGCAGTGCTAGTTTTTCCCTAGCGGGGGGGGAGCAGTTCTTC. It encodes CSASFSLAGGEQFF.

The gene calls are TRBV29-1 and TRBJ1-1; tentative D call: TRBD1 (5 bases). Trimming took 6 bases from V and 2 from J, leaving 10 bases between them. The CDR3 runs 12 residues. The germline V gene has CDR1 SQVTM and CDR2 ANQGSEA. Here the CDR3 reads CSVRQINTEAFF. The CDR3 DNA reads as TGCAGCGTCCGACAGATTAACACTGAAGCTTTCTTT.

This clonotype was detected only a few times. The chain joins TRBV7-8 to TRBJ2-7; the match to TRBD1 covers 8 bases. Germline V gene sequence: CDR1 SGHVS, CDR2 FQNEAQ. Unmatched junction bases numbered 4, after V lost 5 bases and J lost 1 base. This CDR3 is 14 amino acids long. This CDR3 is CASSPWTGSYEQYF. CDR3 nucleotides: TGTGCCAGCAGCCCGTGGACAGGGTCCTACGAGCAGTACTTC.

The chain joins TRBV7-2 to TRBJ1-2, with D possibly matching TRBD1 (6 bases). CDR1 and CDR2 (germline): SGHTA, FQGNSA. V was trimmed by 5 bases and J by 4 bases, leaving 14 bases between them. The CDR3 covers 14 residues. CDR3 bases: TGTGCCAGCAGCCACGGTGGACAGTTCTATGGCTACACCTTC. Its translation is CASSHGGQFYGYTF.

This clonotype appeared a few times. The genes are TRBV12-3 or TRBV12-4 and TRBJ2-1; possibly TRBD1 for D (5 bases). CDR3 size: 15 residues. V lost 6 bases, J lost 7 bases, and 19 bases lay in between. The CDR3 here is CASRPQAGLRNEQFF. The CDR3 DNA follows: TGTGCCAGCAGACCCCAGGCAGGGCTGAGGAATGAGCAGTTCTTC.

This clonotype was seen only a few times. The chain couples TRBV2 to TRBJ2-3, with D perhaps matching TRBD2 (6 bases). Germline V gene sequence: CDR1 SNHLY, CDR2 FYNNEI. The length of the CDR3 is 16 residues. Between the trimmed V and J ends, which lost 1 base and 0 bases, there was a span of 11 bases. CDR3 DNA: TGTGCCAGCAGTGAAGAGGGAGGTTTAAGCACAGATACGCAGTATTTT. Translation gives CASSEEGGLSTDTQYF.

At least ten counts were recorded for this clonotype. The chain uses TRBV27 and TRBJ2-7; possibly TRBD1 for D (6 bases). V gave up 6 bases and J gave up 3 bases, with 15 bases separating them. Germline lookup yields CDR1 MNHEY and CDR2 SMNVEV (reference sequence). This CDR3 has 14 residues. As DNA, the CDR3 is TGTGCCAGCAGGGCGGACAGTTTCCGCTACGAGCAGTACTTC. Amino acids: CASRADSFRYEQYF.

The sample holds many counts of this clonotype. The chain is built from TRBV4-3 and TRBJ1-2; 7 bases match TRBD1. The CDR3 is 15 amino acids. Germline lookup yields CDR1 LGHNA and CDR2 YSLEER. V was clipped by 0 bases and J by 9 bases; unmatched bases: 10. CDR3 in amino acids: CASSQDRTGFRSYTF. CDR3 bases: TGCGCCAGCAGCCAAGATAGGACAGGTTTTCGGAGCTACACCTTC.

This clonotype was detected many times. The chain carries TRBV7-2 and TRBJ2-3, with 7 bases matching TRBD2. CDR1 is SGHTA and CDR2 is FQGNSA in the germline V gene. The CDR3 runs to 15 residues. V lost 4 bases, J lost 1 base, and 5 bases stayed unmatched. CDR3 nucleotides: TGTGCCAGCAGCTCCCAACGGGGGGGCACAGATACGCAGTATTTT. This gives the protein CASSSQRGGTDTQYF.

The gene calls are TRBV5-1 and TRBJ2-3, with D possibly TRBD2 on 6 matching bases. Trimming pared 0 bases from V and 0 bases from J, leaving 14 bases between. Germline V gene lookup returns CDR1 SGHRS and CDR2 YFSETQ. This CDR3 region has 17 residues. CDR3 in DNA: TGCGCCAGCAGCTTGGCCAGGGAGGCCACTAGCACAGATACGCAGTATTTT. Translated: CASSLAREATSTDTQYF.

In its sample, this clonotype was seen a few times. The rearrangement joins TRBV7-2 to TRBJ2-7; the D gene is possibly TRBD1 (6 bases). V lost 4 bases and J lost 3, with 19 bases in between. Germline-derived CDR1 and CDR2 are SGHTA and FQGNSA. This CDR3 contains 16 residues. The chain's CDR3 is CASSSPDTGYRYEQYF. The CDR3 DNA reads TGTGCCAGCAGCTCACCCGATACAGGGTACCGCTACGAGCAGTACTTC. The variable domain in full, completed from reference TRBV7-2 and TRBJ2-7, reads GAGVSQSPSNKVTEKGKDVELRCDPISGHTALYWYRQSLGQGLEFLIYFQGNSAPDKSGLPSDRFSAERTGGSVSTLTIQRTQQEDSAVYLCASSSPDTGYRYEQYFGPGTRLTVT.

V is TRBV3-1 and J is TRBJ2-5; D remains ambiguous. Trimming took 0 bases from V and 3 from J, leaving 11 bases between them. Per germline, CDR1 LGHDT and CDR2 YNNKEL (reference sequence). CDR3 length: 15 residues. The CDR3 sequence: CASSQDGRTEETQYF. In DNA, the CDR3 is TGTGCCAGCAGCCAAGACGGTCGAACCGAAGAGACCCAGTACTTC.

This rearrangement joins TRBV29-1 to TRBJ2-7, with D unclear. Per the germline V gene, CDR1 is SQVTM and CDR2 is ANQGSEA. V was shortened by 6 bases and J by 3 bases, with 18 bases between the two germline ends. This CDR3 is built from 14 residues. The CDR3 spells CSVTNPAESYEQYF. The CDR3 DNA reads TGCAGCGTCACGAACCCCGCAGAGAGCTACGAGCAGTACTTC.

The V call is TRBV21-1, the J call TRBJ2-4. TRBV21-1 is tagged as a pseudogene. The CDR3 runs to 17 residues. The CDR3 sequence: CASSKAGNSLAKNIQYF. The DNA of the CDR3 is TGTGCCAGCAGCAAAGCGGGCAACAGCCTAGCCAAAAACATTCAGTACTTC.

The chain carries TRBV19 and TRBJ2-1; 13 bases agree with TRBD2. The length of the CDR3 is 17 residues. From germline, CDR1 is LNHDA and CDR2 SQIVND (reference sequence). The J segment lost 7 bases and the V segment lost 5 bases, leaving 11 bases of the junction unmatched. Here the CDR3 DNA reads TGTGCCAGTAGTGAAGGGACTAGCGGGACACGGAGGAATGAGCAGTTCTTC. As protein: CASSEGTSGTRRNEQFF.

The chain uses TRBV12-3 or TRBV12-4 and TRBJ2-5; D not certain. This CDR3 region has 15 residues. Trimming stripped 1 base from V and 5 bases from J, with 14 bases between. CDR3: CASSLVSGLLETQYF. DNA for the CDR3: TGTGCCAGCAGTTTAGTGTCCGGCCTTTTGGAGACCCAGTACTTC.

At least ten counts were recorded for this clonotype. This chain joins TRBV12-3 or TRBV12-4 and TRBJ2-2, with TRBD2 matching 7 bases. The CDR3 totals 16 residues. V shed 5 bases, J shed 3 bases, and the junction held 9 bases outside the gene matches. This CDR3 reads CASSLGRGAYTGELFF. The CDR3 DNA follows: TGTGCCAGCAGTCTAGGGAGGGGCGCGTACACCGGGGAGCTGTTTTTT.

The V and J genes are TRBV4-2 and TRBJ2-5; 9 bases match TRBD2. V lost 1 base to trimming and J lost 6 bases; unmatched junction nucleotides: 3. The CDR3 runs 14 residues. The germline V gene has CDR1 LGHNA and CDR2 YNFKEQ. Here the CDR3 reads CASSQGGGEKTQYF. CDR3 in DNA: TGTGCCAGCAGCCAAGGCGGGGGGGAAAAGACCCAGTACTTC.

This clonotype was observed many times. The CDR3 here is CASSQDWGLVEAFF. CDR3 sequence (DNA): TGTGCCAGCAGCCAAGATTGGGGACTGGTTGAAGCTTTCTTT. This chain links TRBV3-1 with TRBJ1-1; D is perhaps TRBD1 (5 bases). This CDR3 region has 14 residues. The V gene's germline CDR1 is LGHDT and CDR2 YNNKEL (reference sequence). V dropped 0 bases and J dropped 7 bases, with 12 bases sitting between them.

This clonotype was counted only a few times. The V call is TRBV10-3, the J call TRBJ1-6, with 7 bases lining up with TRBD1. Unmatched junction bases numbered 6, after V lost 3 bases and J lost 7 bases. The CDR3 totals 15 residues. Germline V gene lookup returns CDR1 ENHRY and CDR2 SYGVKD. The CDR3 nucleotides read TGTGCCATCAGTGAAAGCCGGGACAGAAATTCACCCCTCCACTTT. The encoded protein is CAISESRDRNSPLHF.

The chain employs TRBV4-2 and TRBJ2-1, with 13 bases aligning to TRBD2. V gave up 1 base and J gave up 6 bases; unmatched junction bases: 9. This CDR3 has 18 residues. The germline gives CDR1 LGHNA, CDR2 YNFKEQ. The CDR3 DNA reads TGTGCCAGCAGCCAAGGGACTAGCGGGAGCATGATCCTCAATGAGCAGTTCTTC. It is translated as CASSQGTSGSMILNEQFF.

This clonotype was observed a few times. The chain combines TRBV5-5 with TRBJ2-2, with TRBD1 identical over 9 bases. V was clipped by 3 bases and J by 4 bases; unmatched bases: 7. The CDR3 is made up of 16 amino acids. Germline V gene lookup returns CDR1 SGHKS and CDR2 YYEKEE (reference sequence). The CDR3, as DNA: TGTGCCAGCAGCTCCGGGACAGGGATGGGCACCGGGGAGCTGTTTTTT. As protein: CASSSGTGMGTGELFF.